Listed below are T cell receptor beta chains from one sample, sequenced in a study of shared clonotypes between healthy human individuals. The table came from immunoSEQ multiplex PCR; TCRdb's copy has only in-frame clones and leaves some out. The profile covers roughly 2,300,000 clones, with about 90% appearing a single time and around 0.38% taken by the ten largest. Sequencing was done on a sample of naive CD4+ T cells from PBMCs. These receptors were taken from a man younger than 30 in good health. Some clones in this sample may be carry-over from other donors' samples. CDR3s include the opening cysteine and the closing phenylalanine or tryptophan. A D gene is named only where the DNA matches it firmly. Clone size, where shown, is once, few, many, or a class for clones that have expanded.

CDR3 protein | CDR3 DNA | J gene | D gene | clone size | V gene
CASRPPGWLYDQPQHF | TGTGCCAGTAGGCCGCCCGGCTGGCTTTACGATCAGCCCCAGCATTTT | TRBJ1-5 | . | . | TRBV19
CASSKDRSGANVLTF | TGTGCCAGCAGTAAAGACAGGTCTGGGGCCAACGTCCTGACTTTC | TRBJ2-6 | . | . | TRBV25-1
CASSPSGTGLYEQYF | TGTGCCAGCAGTCCTTCCGGGACAGGGCTCTACGAGCAGTACTTC | TRBJ2-7 | TRBD1 | . | TRBV5-4
CASSRLAGEPYEQYF | TGTGCCAGCAGCCGACTAGCGGGAGAACCCTACGAGCAGTACTTC | TRBJ2-7 | TRBD2 | . | TRBV28
CALGTSGRREVAHTGELFF | TGTGCCTTGGGGACTAGCGGGAGACGGGAGGTGGCTCACACCGGGGAGCTGTTTTTT | TRBJ2-2 | TRBD2 | . | TRBV30
CASTPTSGRSYNEQFF | TGTGCCAGTACCCCGACTAGCGGCCGCTCCTACAATGAGCAGTTCTTC | TRBJ2-1 | TRBD2 | . | TRBV19
CASSFYEKLFF | TGTGCCAGCAGTTTTTATGAAAAACTGTTTTTT | TRBJ1-4 | . | . | TRBV28
CASSPGQVNTGELFF | TGTGCCAGCAGCCCGGGACAGGTCAACACCGGGGAGCTGTTTTTT | TRBJ2-2 | TRBD1 | . | TRBV28
CASSLVVWFPQPMNTEAFF | TGTGCCAGCAGCTTAGTAGTTTGGTTTCCTCAGCCGATGAACACTGAAGCTTTCTTT | TRBJ1-1 | . | . | TRBV7-9
CASSAGTRVYEQYF | TGTGCCAGCAGCGCCGGGACTAGGGTCTACGAGCAGTACTTC | TRBJ2-7 | TRBD2 | . | TRBV9
CASAGDRNNEQFF | TGTGCCAGCGCTGGTGACAGGAACAATGAGCAGTTCTTC | TRBJ2-1 | . | . | TRBV7-8
CASSQGQIGETQYF | TGTGCCAGCAGCCAGGGACAGATCGGAGAGACCCAGTACTTC | TRBJ2-5 | TRBD1 | . | TRBV28
CASRRGYNEKLFF | TGTGCCAGTAGGAGGGGGTATAATGAAAAACTGTTTTTT | TRBJ1-4 | . | . | TRBV19
CASSSPSDRVRSYTF | TGTGCCAGCAGTTCTCCCTCGGACAGGGTTCGCAGCTACACCTTC | TRBJ1-2 | TRBD1 | . | TRBV27
CAISNLAGENSYEQYF | TGTGCCATCAGCAACCTAGCGGGAGAGAATTCCTACGAGCAGTACTTC | TRBJ2-7 | TRBD2 | . | TRBV10-3
CATSRQGGGNTIYF | TGTGCCACCAGCAGGCAGGGGGGTGGAAACACCATATATTTT | TRBJ1-3 | TRBD1 | once | TRBV15
CASSATAAGANEQFF | TGTGCCAGCAGCGCGACCGCCGCGGGAGCAAATGAGCAGTTCTTC | TRBJ2-1 | TRBD2 | . | TRBV11-1
CASSTRAGTFETQYF | TGTGCCAGTAGTACCCGAGCGGGAACTTTCGAGACCCAGTACTTC | TRBJ2-5 | TRBD2 | . | TRBV19
CASSVRESGGYTF | TGTGCCAGCAGTGTTAGGGAGTCAGGTGGCTACACCTTC | TRBJ1-2 | . | . | TRBV2
CASSESTVYRAFF | TGTGCCAGCAGTGAATCAACGGTATATAGGGCTTTCTTT | TRBJ1-1 | . | . | TRBV6-1
CASSLEGGSADTQYF | TGCGCCAGCAGCTTGGAAGGCGGGAGTGCAGATACGCAGTATTTT | TRBJ2-3 | TRBD2 | . | TRBV5-1
CASSVEGNSPYEQYF | TGTGCCAGCAGCGTAGAGGGGAACTCCCCCTACGAGCAGTACTTC | TRBJ2-7 | . | . | TRBV9
CASSRDTRLGYGYTF | TGTGCCAGCAGCAGGGACACCCGATTGGGGTATGGCTACACCTTC | TRBJ1-2 | . | . | TRBV5-6
CASSLNTETQYF | TGTGCCAGCAGCTTAAACACCGAGACCCAGTACTTC | TRBJ2-5 | . | . | TRBV7-9
CASSLFHSGASTDTQYF | TGTGCCAGCAGCTTATTTCATAGCGGAGCTTCCACAGATACGCAGTATTTT | TRBJ2-3 | . | . | TRBV11-2
CASSATGNTGELFF | TGTGCCAGCAGCGCGACAGGGAACACCGGGGAGCTGTTTTTT | TRBJ2-2 | . | . | TRBV9
CASSDRSGRLSGNTIYF | TGTGCCAGCAGTGATAGGTCCGGACGGCTCTCTGGAAACACCATATATTTT | TRBJ1-3 | . | . | TRBV6-1
CASSLGQGNEKLFF | TGCGCCAGCAGCTTGGGACAGGGGAATGAAAAACTGTTTTTT | TRBJ1-4 | TRBD1 | few | TRBV5-1
CASSLIGTVPHYGYTF | TGTGCCAGCAGTTTAATCGGGACGGTTCCCCACTATGGCTACACCTTC | TRBJ1-2 | . | . | TRBV28
CASSSTGVGTIYF | TGTGCCAGCAGCTCAACAGGGGTCGGAACCATATATTTT | TRBJ1-3 | TRBD1 | . | TRBV28
CATSREVGAGRVSDTQYF | TGTGCCACCAGCAGAGAGGTTGGGGCGGGCAGGGTCTCAGATACGCAGTATTTT | TRBJ2-3 | . | . | TRBV15
CASSFAPGLAGHNEQFF | TGTGCCAGCAGCTTTGCCCCGGGACTAGCAGGCCATAATGAGCAGTTCTTC | TRBJ2-1 | TRBD2 | . | TRBV7-2
CASSIGGPGTYEQYF | TGTGCCAGTAGTATAGGGGGGCCGGGGACCTACGAGCAGTACTTC | TRBJ2-7 | . | once | TRBV19
CSVGTGVYEQYF | TGCAGCGTTGGGACAGGGGTTTACGAGCAGTACTTC | TRBJ2-7 | TRBD1 | . | TRBV29-1
CASSEPMYEQYF | TGTGCCAGCAGTGAACCCATGTACGAGCAGTACTTC | TRBJ2-7 | . | . | TRBV6-1
CASSVYQGEDTEAFF | TGTGCCAGTAGTGTCTATCAGGGCGAGGACACTGAAGCTTTCTTT | TRBJ1-1 | . | few | TRBV19
CASSLEGSLGQEQFF | TGTGCCAGCAGCTTAGAGGGTAGCCTCGGTCAAGAGCAGTTCTTC | TRBJ2-1 | . | . | TRBV11-3
CASRKDTSTEAFF | TGTGCCAGCAGGAAAGACACCTCCACTGAAGCTTTCTTT | TRBJ1-1 | . | . | TRBV2
CAISESTLGGQPQHF | TGTGCCATCAGTGAGTCGACATTGGGGGGTCAGCCCCAGCATTTT | TRBJ1-5 | . | . | TRBV10-3
CASSLGQGTYGYTF | TGTGCCAGCAGCCTAGGACAGGGGACGTATGGCTACACCTTC | TRBJ1-2 | TRBD1 | . | TRBV7-2
CASRDVTTNTEAFF | TGTGCCAGCAGGGACGTCACAACGAACACTGAAGCTTTCTTT | TRBJ1-1 | . | . | TRBV6-1
CASSVGPGYEEKLFF | TGTGCCAGCAGCGTAGGTCCGGGCTATGAGGAAAAACTGTTTTTT | TRBJ1-4 | . | . | TRBV9
CASSQGPGEDTEAFF | TGTGCCAGCAGCCAAGGCCCGGGGGAGGACACTGAAGCTTTCTTT | TRBJ1-1 | . | . | TRBV5-4
CASSSRTGGRETQYF | TGTGCCAGCAGCTCGCGGACAGGGGGCCGAGAGACCCAGTACTTC | TRBJ2-5 | TRBD1 | . | TRBV9
CASSIYGTGGPGVTEAFF | TGTGCCAGTAGTATTTACGGGACAGGGGGGCCCGGGGTGACTGAAGCTTTCTTT | TRBJ1-1 | TRBD1 | . | TRBV19
CASSLSGQGGETQYF | TGTGCCAGCAGCTTAAGCGGGCAGGGCGGGGAGACCCAGTACTTC | TRBJ2-5 | . | . | TRBV7-3